The 28 T cell receptor beta chains in this list originate from one sample, sequenced in a study of identical twins. TCRdb called the 5' RACE reads again in MiXCR, with one record for every CDR3 protein. The data contain around 1.7 million distinct CDR3 sequences, less than 35% of them singletons. The sequenced material came from cord blood. Every receptor here comes from a newborn girl in good health.

The CDR3 loop is CAISAVAGGEQYF. The CDR3 DNA sequence: TGTGCCATCAGTGCGGTGGCGGGGGGCGAGCAGTACTTC. V and J are TRBV10-3 and TRBJ2-4, with TRBD2 matching 8 bases. The J call is in doubt because the DNA end fits TRBJ2-7 better. The CDR3 is 13 amino acids. CDR1 and CDR2 (germline): ENHRY, SYGVKD.

On this clonotype itself: Sequence at one end of the junction differs from germline and may be a read error. The chain combines TRBV4-2 with TRBJ2-5; weak D call: TRBD1 (5 bases). The J call may be in error: the DNA end matches TRBJ2-4 better. The CDR3 is 18 residues long. Germline V gene data show CDR1 as LGHNA and CDR2 as YNFKEQ. The CDR3 DNA follows: TGTGCCAGCGGCCAAGATACCTTTATACAGGTAGCCAAAAACATTCAGTACTTC. It codes for CASGQDTFIQVAKNIQYF.

There are a few counts of this clonotype. The chain employs TRBV6-2 or TRBV6-3 and TRBJ1-5, with D perhaps matching TRBD1 (5 bases). Germline assignment: CDR1 MNHEY and CDR2 SVGEGT. The CDR3 runs to 16 residues. Trimming stripped 4 bases from V and 3 bases from J, with 16 bases between. CDR3 nucleotides: TGTGCCAGCAGTTCTCCCTACGCAGGGATCAATCAGCCCCAGCATTTT. It specifies CASSSPYAGINQPQHF.

As regards this clonotype: The junction departs from germline at one end; a sequencing error may be responsible. V usage is TRBV27 and J usage is TRBJ2-7; D possibly corresponds to TRBD2 (5 bases). This CDR3 spans 13 amino acids. CDR1 MNHEY and CDR2 SMNVEV come from the germline V gene (reference sequence). CDR3 DNA: TGTGCCAGCAGTTTAGGTGAGGGCTACGAGAAGTACTTC. As protein: CASSLGEGYEKYF.

Regarding this clonotype: One end of the junction is discordant with germline, which a read error may explain. The V gene is TRBV20-1, the J gene TRBJ2-1; 8 bases match TRBD2. The CDR3 contains 19 residues. The germline V gene has CDR1 DFQATT and CDR2 SNEGSKA (reference sequence). The CDR3 spells CIARGAQGTGGSHYNEQFF. In DNA form, the CDR3 reads TGCATTGCTAGAGGGGCTCAAGGTACGGGAGGGTCCCACTACAATGAGCAGTTCTTC.

This chain links TRBV20-1 with TRBJ1-2, with TRBD1 as a possible D gene (6 bases). CDR1 and CDR2 from the germline V gene are DFQATT and SNEGSKA (reference sequence). The CDR3 sequence is 12 residues long. Trimming shortened V by 4 bases and J by 4 bases, and 10 bases separated the two germline ends. The CDR3 loop reads CSATGQPYGYTF. In nucleotides, the CDR3 is TGCAGTGCTACCGGACAGCCCTATGGCTACACCTTC.

The genes are TRBV20-1 and TRBJ1-5, with D possibly matching TRBD1 (5 bases). The CDR3 covers 12 residues. V gave up 5 bases and J gave up 7 bases, with 12 bases separating them. Germline CDR1 DFQATT, CDR2 SNEGSKA (reference sequence). The CDR3 loop is CSAGRQTQPQHF. CDR3 bases: TGCAGTGCTGGCAGACAGACCCAGCCCCAGCATTTT.

A single count supports this clonotype. The CDR3 is CAARRASANTGELFF. CDR3 sequence (DNA): TGTGCCGCGAGGAGGGCTAGCGCTAACACCGGGGAGCTGTTTTTT. The V and J genes are TRBV27 and TRBJ2-2, with a possible D match to TRBD2 (6 bases). Per germline, CDR1 MNHEY and CDR2 SMNVEV (reference sequence). The CDR3 length is 15 residues. The V end was cut by 11 bases, the J end by 2 bases, with 18 bases between.

This CDR3 reads CASSVGLGGETQYF. The DNA of the CDR3 is TGTGCCAGCAGCGTAGGTCTGGGGGGGGAGACCCAGTACTTC. The chain links TRBV9 to TRBJ2-5, with 7 bases lining up with TRBD2. V trimming: 0 bases; J trimming: 5 bases; junction bases outside the gene matches: 4. The CDR3 runs 14 residues. Germline V gene sequence: CDR1 SGDLS, CDR2 YYNGEE.

V usage is TRBV30 and J usage is TRBJ2-4; TRBD1 aligns across 8 bases. The germline V gene has CDR1 GTSNPN and CDR2 SVGIG (reference sequence). The CDR3 is 12 residues long. With 3 bases clipped from V and 5 bases from J, the junction kept 0 bases outside the gene matches. CDR3 sequence: CAWRQGENIQYF. CDR3 DNA sequence: TGTGCCTGGAGACAGGGGGAAAACATTCAGTACTTC. The variable domain in full, completed from reference TRBV30 and TRBJ2-4, reads SQTIHQWPATLVQPVGSPLSLECTVEGTSNPNLYWYRQAAGRGLQLLFYSVGIGQISSEVPQNLSASRPQDRQFILSSKKLLLSDSGFYLCAWRQGENIQYFGAGTRLSVL.

This clonotype was counted only a few times. CDR3 loop: CSADAIAGDYNEQFF. Written as DNA, the CDR3 is TGCAGTGCGGACGCAATAGCGGGAGACTACAATGAGCAGTTCTTC. V is TRBV20-1 and J is TRBJ2-1; 9 bases fit TRBD2. Trimming took 6 bases from V and 3 from J; bases not matched to a gene: 9. The germline V gene encodes CDR1 DFQATT and CDR2 SNEGSKA (reference sequence). The CDR3 sequence is 15 residues long.

This clonotype was seen a few times. The chain recombines TRBV19 with TRBJ2-1; no clear D gene. Trimming took off 1 base at V and 2 bases at J, with 9 bases between the two ends. The V gene's germline CDR1 is LNHDA and CDR2 SQIVND (reference sequence). CDR3 length equals 15 residues. The CDR3 DNA sequence: TGTGCCAGTAGTATAGGAACTACCCCCTACAATGAGCAGTTCTTC. This translates into CASSIGTTPYNEQFF.

This clonotype came up a few times. The chain uses TRBV20-1 and TRBJ2-3; 8 nucleotides line up with TRBD2. Germline V gene data show CDR1 as DFQATT and CDR2 as SNEGSKA (reference sequence). V shed 7 bases, J shed 2 bases, and the junction held 8 bases outside the gene matches. The CDR3 runs 14 residues. CDR3 sequence: CSVRGGFFTDTQYF. CDR3 nucleotides: TGCAGTGTCCGGGGGGGATTTTTCACAGATACGCAGTATTTT.

This clonotype came up a few times. This chain joins TRBV20-1 and TRBJ1-1, with a weak D call TRBD1 (6 bases). The CDR3 is 12 amino acids. Trimming pared 6 bases from V and 5 bases from J, leaving 13 bases between. The germline V gene has CDR1 DFQATT and CDR2 SNEGSKA (reference sequence). CDR3 DNA sequence: TGCAGTGCACCAGGGGTTAATACTGAAGCTTTCTTT. Encoded protein: CSAPGVNTEAFF.

J is TRBJ1-2 and V is TRBV25-1; 8 bases line up with TRBD1. The CDR3 is 14 amino acids. Germline CDR1 reads MGHDK; CDR2 reads SYGVNS. V shed 1 base and J 6 bases; nucleotides not matched to a gene: 4. The CDR3 region is CASSEWVQGDGYTF. The CDR3 DNA is TGTGCCAGCAGTGAATGGGTACAGGGGGATGGCTACACCTTC.

On this clonotype: The junction differs from germline at one of its ends, possibly a read error. This chain links TRBV5-1 with TRBJ2-3, with TRBD2 identical over 8 bases. Germline V gene sequence: CDR1 SGHRS, CDR2 YFSETQ. This CDR3 region has 15 residues. CDR3: CASSKAGAFADMQYF. The CDR3 DNA is TGCGCCAGCAGTAAAGCGGGAGCTTTCGCAGATATGCAGTATTTT.

This clonotype was seen many times. V usage is TRBV2 and J usage is TRBJ2-3, with 8 bases lining up with TRBD1. The germline CDR1 and CDR2 sequences are SNHLY and FYNNEI. This CDR3 contains 14 residues. With 6 bases clipped from V and 1 base from J, the junction kept 3 bases outside the gene matches. This CDR3 is CASSGQGGTDTQYF. The CDR3, as DNA: TGTGCCAGCAGCGGACAGGGAGGCACAGATACGCAGTATTTT.

A remark on this clonotype: This may stem from a read error, because a much larger clone lies one nucleotide away. The chain couples TRBV29-1 to TRBJ2-7, with D uncertain. The tail of the sequence fits TRBJ2-5 better, so the J call may be wrong. Germline CDR1 and CDR2: SQVTM and ANQGSEA. The CDR3 has 10 residues. This CDR3 is CSVDHETQYF. The DNA of the CDR3 is TGCAGCGTTGACCACGAGACCCAGTACTTC.

This clonotype was recorded a few times. V is TRBV12-3 or TRBV12-4 and J is TRBJ2-7; 7 nucleotides agree with TRBD2. Trimming removed 5 bases from V and 2 bases from J; junction bases left unmatched: 9. The CDR3 totals 15 residues. DNA of the CDR3: TGTGCCAGCAGTAGCGGGGCCCTAGGGACCTACGAGCAGTACTTC. Encoded protein: CASSSGALGTYEQYF.

The chain links TRBV6-1 to TRBJ2-7; 8 bases map to TRBD2. V dropped 7 bases and J dropped 2; count of bases not matched to a gene: 10. Germline CDR1 MNHNS, CDR2 SASEGT. The CDR3 covers 15 residues. CDR3 DNA: TGTGCCAGCACAACAAGCGGGGGCCGGGCCTACGAGCAGTACTTC. This sequence encodes CASTTSGGRAYEQYF.

This clonotype appeared a few times. The chain joins TRBV11-2 to TRBJ1-1; the D gene is possibly TRBD1 (5 bases). V was shortened by 5 bases and J by 3 bases, with 13 bases between the two germline ends. CDR1 and CDR2 from the germline V gene are SGHAT and FQNNGV. The length of the CDR3 is 14 residues. The chain's CDR3 is CASSPSMGDTEAFF. The CDR3 coding sequence is TGTGCCAGCAGCCCCAGCATGGGGGACACTGAAGCTTTCTTT.

This clonotype has only a few counts. The genes are TRBV20-1 and TRBJ2-1, with 12 bases fitting TRBD2. The CDR3 is 14 residues long. V dropped 6 bases and J dropped 7; count of bases not matched to a gene: 7. Germline V gene sequence: CDR1 DFQATT, CDR2 SNEGSKA (reference sequence). The DNA of the CDR3 is TGCAGTGCCAGTTGGACTAGCGGGAAGAATGAGCAGTTCTTC. This codes for CSASWTSGKNEQFF.

This clonotype appeared a few times. The CDR3 spells CSARGRQGGNQPQHF. CDR3 DNA: TGCAGTGCTAGGGGTAGACAGGGCGGCAATCAGCCCCAGCATTTT. The V gene is TRBV20-1, the J gene TRBJ1-5; 7 bases align to TRBD1. CDR3 size: 15 residues. J lost 2 bases, V lost 3 bases, and 7 bases had no gene match. Looked up from germline, CDR1 is DFQATT and CDR2 is SNEGSKA (reference sequence).

This clonotype showed up just a few times. The V call is TRBV5-1, the J call TRBJ2-7, with D possibly being TRBD1 (5 bases). The CDR3 is made up of 15 amino acids. The V and J ends lost 6 bases and 0 bases respectively, with 16 bases between them. From germline, CDR1 is SGHRS and CDR2 YFSETQ. As DNA, the CDR3 is TGCGCCAGCACCTCTTTCTGGGGCAGCTCCTACGAGCAGTACTTC. Translating gives CASTSFWGSSYEQYF.

This chain links TRBV3-1 with TRBJ1-6; tentative D call: TRBD1 (6 bases). CDR1 is LGHDT and CDR2 is YNNKEL in the germline V gene (reference sequence). V dropped 4 bases and J dropped 9 bases, with 16 bases sitting between them. The CDR3 spans 15 residues. This CDR3 is CASSPRGGRGSPLHF. The CDR3 coding sequence is TGTGCCAGCAGCCCTCGTGGGGGCCGAGGTTCACCCCTCCACTTT.

Note on this clonotype: A much larger clone is a single base away; this may be a read error. The chain is built from TRBV29-1 and TRBJ2-1; 10 nucleotides line up with TRBD1. Germline V gene data show CDR1 as SQVTM and CDR2 as ANQGSEA. The junction had 10 bases not matched to a gene; V was cut back by 7 bases and J by 13 bases. CDR3 length equals 12 residues. The CDR3 sequence is CSGQGARETQFF. The CDR3 bases are TGCAGCGGACAGGGGGCAAGGGAGACCCAGTTCTTC.

The CDR3: CASSLIAGYREQYF. The CDR3 DNA follows: TGTGCCAGCAGCTTGATAGCGGGATATCGCGAGCAGTACTTC. This rearrangement joins TRBV5-6 to TRBJ2-5, with 8 nucleotides matching TRBD2. The J call could be wrong; TRBJ2-7 is a better fit for the DNA end. The CDR3 contains 14 residues. Germline V CDR1 and CDR2: SGHDT, YYEEEE.

This clonotype was found many times. This chain uses TRBV29-1 with TRBJ2-3; no clear D gene. The CDR3 consists of 12 residues. From germline, CDR1 is SQVTM and CDR2 ANQGSEA. The V and J ends lost 8 bases and 0 bases respectively, with 9 bases between them. DNA of the CDR3: TGCAGCTCGGAGACTAGCACAGATACGCAGTATTTT. It translates to CSSETSTDTQYF.